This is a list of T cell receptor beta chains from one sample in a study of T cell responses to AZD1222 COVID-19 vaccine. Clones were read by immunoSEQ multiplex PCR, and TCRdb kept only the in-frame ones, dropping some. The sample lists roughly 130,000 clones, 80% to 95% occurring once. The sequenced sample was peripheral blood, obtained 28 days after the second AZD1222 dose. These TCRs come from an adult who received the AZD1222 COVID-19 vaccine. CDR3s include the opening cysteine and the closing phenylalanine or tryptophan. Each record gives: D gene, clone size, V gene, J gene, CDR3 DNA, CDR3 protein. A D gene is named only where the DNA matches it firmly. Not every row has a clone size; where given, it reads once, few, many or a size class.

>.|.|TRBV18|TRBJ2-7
TGTGCCAGCTCATCCAGCGCTTACGACGAGCAGTACTTC
CASSSSAYDEQYF
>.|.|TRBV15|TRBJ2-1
TGTGCCACCAGCTCCTCCCAGGGAAGCTCCTACAATGAGCAGTTCTTC
CATSSSQGSSYNEQFF
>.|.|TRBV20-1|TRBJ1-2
TGCAGTGCTACTGAAACCGGAGGGATCTACTATGGCTACACCTTC
CSATETGGIYYGYTF
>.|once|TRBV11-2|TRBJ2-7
TGTGCCAGCAGCTCCACACCCGACGAGCAGTACTTC
CASSSTPDEQYF
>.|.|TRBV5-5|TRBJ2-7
TGTGCCAGCAGCTTGGGAGTCTACGAGCAGTACTTC
CASSLGVYEQYF
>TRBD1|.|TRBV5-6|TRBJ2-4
TGTGCCAGCAGCCCACAGACAGGGGGCTCTAACATTCAGTACTTC
CASSPQTGGSNIQYF
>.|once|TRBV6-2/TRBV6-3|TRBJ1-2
TGTGCCAGCAGTTACGGTACCGGCGGAAGAGGGAAATGGGGCTATGGCTACACCTTC
CASSYGTGGRGKWGYGYTF
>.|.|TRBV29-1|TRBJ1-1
TGCAGCGTTGGGATGGGGGCAGGCACTGAAGCTTTCTTT
CSVGMGAGTEAFF
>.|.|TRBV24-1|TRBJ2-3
TGTGCCACCAGTGCCCAGGGTTGGGATACGCAGTATTTT
CATSAQGWDTQYF
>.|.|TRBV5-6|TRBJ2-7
TGTGCCAGCAGCTTGGGGCCTCGGGGAGGTATGGAGCAGTACTTC
CASSLGPRGGMEQYF
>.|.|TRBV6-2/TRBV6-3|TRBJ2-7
TGTGCCAGCAGCAATGACGGATTTAGCTCCTACGAGCAGTACTTC
CASSNDGFSSYEQYF
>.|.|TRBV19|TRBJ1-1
TGTGCCAGTAGTATTGGGGGGTCCGCGAACACTGAAGCTTTCTTT
CASSIGGSANTEAFF
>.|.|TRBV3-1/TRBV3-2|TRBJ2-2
TGTGCCAGCAGCCAGAGGGCCGGGGAGCTGTTTTTT
CASSQRAGELFF
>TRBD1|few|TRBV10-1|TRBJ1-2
TGCGCCAGCAGTGACTGGGACAGGCTAGGCCGGAGAGGTTACACCTTC
CASSDWDRLGRRGYTF
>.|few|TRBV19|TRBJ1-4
TGTGCCAGTAGAGACCGGGTCGGAAATGAAAAACTGTTTTTT
CASRDRVGNEKLFF
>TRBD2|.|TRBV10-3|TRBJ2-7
TGTGCCATCAGTGGGCGGGGGGCGCTTTTGCGGGAGGGTTTAGACGAGCAGTACTTC
CAISGRGALLREGLDEQYF
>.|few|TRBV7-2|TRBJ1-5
TGTGCCAGCAGTGTAGGCCATAGCAATCAGCCCCAGCATTTT
CASSVGHSNQPQHF
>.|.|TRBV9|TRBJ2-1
TGTGCCAGCAGCGTAGAAGCCCCTAACAATGAGCAGTTCTTC
CASSVEAPNNEQFF
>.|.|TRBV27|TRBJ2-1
TGTGCCAGCAGTTTATTGGGCTCTCTCAATGAGCAGTTCTTC
CASSLLGSLNEQFF
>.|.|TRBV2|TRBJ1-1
TGTGCCAGCAGTGGTGTGGGAGCCCACCACACTGAAGCTTTCTTT
CASSGVGAHHTEAFF
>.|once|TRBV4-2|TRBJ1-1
TGTGCCAGCAGCCAAGAGGGCTATCACACTGAAGCTTTCTTT
CASSQEGYHTEAFF
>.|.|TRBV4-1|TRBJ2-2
TGCGCCAGCAGCCCTGGGGGGGGCGGCGGGGAGCTGTTTTTT
CASSPGGGGGELFF
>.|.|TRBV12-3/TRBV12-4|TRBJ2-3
TGTGCCAGCAGTTCCGGGAGCTCGCAGTATTTT
CASSSGSSQYF
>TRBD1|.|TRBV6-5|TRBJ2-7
TGTGCCAGCAGTCTCCGGGGACAGGGATACGAGCAGTACTTC
CASSLRGQGYEQYF
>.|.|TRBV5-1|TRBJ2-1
TGCGCCAGCAGCTTGGCAGGGGTCTACAATGAGCAGTTCTTC
CASSLAGVYNEQFF
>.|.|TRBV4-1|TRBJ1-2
TGCGCCAGCAGCCAAGTATTAGGGGAGAACTATGGCTACACCTTC
CASSQVLGENYGYTF
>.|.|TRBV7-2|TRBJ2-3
TGTGCCAGCAGCTTAGCGGGAGCCACAGATACGCAGTATTTT
CASSLAGATDTQYF
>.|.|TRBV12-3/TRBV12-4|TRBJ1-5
TGTGCCAGCAGTTTCAGAGACAATCAGCCCCAGCATTTT
CASSFRDNQPQHF
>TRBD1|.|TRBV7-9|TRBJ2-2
TGTGCCAGCAGCTCCTACGACAGGGTCAACACCGGGGAGCTGTTTTTT
CASSSYDRVNTGELFF
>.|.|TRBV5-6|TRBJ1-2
TGTGCCAGCAGCTTGGGTGTTTTGAGTAAAATTGAAGGCTACACCTTC
CASSLGVLSKIEGYTF
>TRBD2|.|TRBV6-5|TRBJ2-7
TGTGCCAGCAGTTACTTAGCGGGAGGGCCTTCCGACGAGCAGTACTTC
CASSYLAGGPSDEQYF
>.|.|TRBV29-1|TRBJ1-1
TGCAGCGTTGAACGGGGCGAGGGGAGTACTGAAGCTTTCTTT
CSVERGEGSTEAFF
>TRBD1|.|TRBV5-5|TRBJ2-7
TGTGCCAGCAGCTTGGCCGGGACAGGGGCCTACGAGCAGTACTTC
CASSLAGTGAYEQYF
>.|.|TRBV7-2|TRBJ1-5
TGTGCCAGCAGCTTACCGGGGATTCAGCCCCAGCATTTT
CASSLPGIQPQHF
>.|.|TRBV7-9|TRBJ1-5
TGTGCCAGCAGCTTCACTGGCAATCAGCCCCAGCATTTT
CASSFTGNQPQHF
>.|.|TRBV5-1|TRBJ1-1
TGCGCCAGCAGCTTTAAGGGGGGGAAAATCACTGAAGCTTTCTTT
CASSFKGGKITEAFF
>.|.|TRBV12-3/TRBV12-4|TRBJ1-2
TGTGCCAGCAGTTTCGATGGGACATCCGGCTACACCTTC
CASSFDGTSGYTF
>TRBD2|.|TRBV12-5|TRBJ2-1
TGTGCTAGTGGTCCCGGGACTACTTACAATGAGCAGTTCTTC
CASGPGTTYNEQFF
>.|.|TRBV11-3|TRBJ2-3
TGTGCCAGCAGCTCTCGTGGGGGAGCTGGGGGATCAGATACGCAGTATTTT
CASSSRGGAGGSDTQYF
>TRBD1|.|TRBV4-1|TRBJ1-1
TGCGCCAGCAGCCAACGGACAGGGACCGCTGAAGCTTTCTTT
CASSQRTGTAEAFF
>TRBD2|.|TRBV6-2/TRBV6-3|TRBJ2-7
TGTGCCAGCAGTTACGCGGGGGGCTTCTCCTACGAGCAGTACTTC
CASSYAGGFSYEQYF
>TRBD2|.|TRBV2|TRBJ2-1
TGTGCCAGCAGTGAAGGTGGGGGGAGGGTAGCGGGAGTTAATGAGCAGTTCTTC
CASSEGGGRVAGVNEQFF
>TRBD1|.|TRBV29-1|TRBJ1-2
TGCAGCGTTGAGGTCGGGACAGGGTACTATGGCTACACCTTC
CSVEVGTGYYGYTF
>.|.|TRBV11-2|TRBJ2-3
TGTGCCAGCAGCCGGCGGGGCGGGGCCCTAGGGACAGATACGCAGTATTTT
CASSRRGGALGTDTQYF
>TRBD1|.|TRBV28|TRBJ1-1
TGTGCCAGCAGTTTCGGACAGGGGAACACTGAAGCTTTCTTT
CASSFGQGNTEAFF
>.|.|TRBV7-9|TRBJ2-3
TGTGCCAGCAGCTCCATCAAGAGAGCAGATACGCAGTATTTT
CASSSIKRADTQYF
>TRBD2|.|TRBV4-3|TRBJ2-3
TGCGCCAGCAGCCAAGATCGACTAGCGGGGGGGCCTGAAGATACGCAGTATTTT
CASSQDRLAGGPEDTQYF
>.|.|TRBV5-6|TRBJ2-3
TGTGCCAGCGGATCAGGGGGCACAGATACGCAGTATTTT
CASGSGGTDTQYF
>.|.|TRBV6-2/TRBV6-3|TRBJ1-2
TGTGCCAGCAGTTATGGGCGGACAAACTATGGCTACACCTTC
CASSYGRTNYGYTF
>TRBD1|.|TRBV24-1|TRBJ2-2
TGTGCCACCAGTGCCGGGACAGCTAATTCCGGGGAGCTGTTTTTT
CATSAGTANSGELFF
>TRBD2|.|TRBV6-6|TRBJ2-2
TGTGCCAGCAGGTACGGACTAGTTGGCACCGGGGAGCTGTTTTTT
CASRYGLVGTGELFF
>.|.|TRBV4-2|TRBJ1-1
TGTGCCAGCAGCCAAGAACAGGGCGCGAACACTGAAGCTTTCTTT
CASSQEQGANTEAFF
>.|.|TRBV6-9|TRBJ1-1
TGTGCCAGCAGTTCGCGGATTCAGGGATGGGAAGCTTTCTTT
CASSSRIQGWEAFF
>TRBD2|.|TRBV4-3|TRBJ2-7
TGCGCCAGCAGCCAACTAGCGGGGGGATACGAGCAGTACTTC
CASSQLAGGYEQYF
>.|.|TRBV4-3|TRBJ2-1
TGCGCCAGCAGCCAAGATTCTCTGGGGAGCTCCTACAATGAGCAGTTCTTC
CASSQDSLGSSYNEQFF